The source of this T cell receptor beta chain is a study of Graves' ophthalmopathy and Graves' hyperthyroidism. Study-wide context: Investigators collected peripheral blood at initial diagnosis, before any treatment was given.

The CDR3 contains 15 residues. The germline V gene has CDR1 GTSNPN and CDR2 SVGIG (reference sequence). V was trimmed by 4 bases and J by 4 bases, leaving 19 bases between them. Study results and limitations: Progression of ophthalmopathy was predicted by the model with roughly 65% sensitivity and 72% to 85% specificity. Detection in blood was also observed for most expanded thyroid clonotypes above 0.001 frequency.

The study amplified TCR beta CDR3 regions using RNA transcripts. After a first-round RT-PCR with HTBI primers, a second-round multiplex PCR was run. TCRdb reprocessed the multiplex PCR reads via MiXCR and lists one record per CDR3 protein. The sample lists a few hundred thousand distinct CDR3 sequences; about 18% were seen once. This clonotype showed up many times. The antigen remains undetermined. None of the included patients had other autoimmune diseases, uncontrolled infections, pregnancy or lactation, as these led to exclusion. The chain employs TRBV30 and TRBJ2-5; D possibly corresponds to TRBD2 (6 bases). Sequencing was performed on peripheral blood. The clonotype originates from a woman aged 18-35 years with Graves' ophthalmopathy. CDR3 DNA sequence: TGTGCCTGGACCCCCGGGCAGGAGGGAAGAGAGACCCAGTACTTC. It yields the protein CAWTPGQEGRETQYF.